The 2 T cell receptor beta chains below come from one sample, sequenced in a study of beta chain features in type 1 diabetes. What was sequenced were expressed TCRB transcripts, since all of the isolated RNA had been reverse transcribed. Here immunoSEQ multiplex PCR was the method, and the copy in TCRdb shows in-frame clones only, minus some. The profile shows about 470,000 clones, roughly 31% of them singletons. The sample comprised naive CD4+ T cells from blood. Receptors originate from a young man in good health.

The chain employs TRBV7-9 and TRBJ1-4, with TRBD1 matching over 9 bases. The J segment lost 7 bases and the V segment lost 5 bases, leaving 5 bases of the junction unmatched. The length of the CDR3 is 14 residues. Germline V lookup: CDR1 SEHNR, CDR2 FQNEAQ (reference sequence). The CDR3 DNA sequence: TGTGCCAGCAGCCCACAGGGGGCTTTTGAAAAACTGTTTTTT. Translation: CASSPQGAFEKLFF. Full variable domain (rest looked up from reference TRBV7-9 and TRBJ1-4): DTGVSQNPRHKITKRGQNVTFRCDPISEHNRLYWYRQTLGQGPEFLTYFQNEAQLEKSRLLSDRFSAERPKGSFSTLEIQRTEQGDSAMYLCASSPQGAFEKLFFGSGTQLSVL.

A few counts support this clone. The chain combines TRBV29-1 with TRBJ2-5, with TRBD1 as a possible D gene (6 bases). This CDR3 has 13 amino acids. In germline, CDR1 is SQVTM, CDR2 ANQGSEA. V was shortened by 6 bases and J by 5 bases, with 16 bases between the two germline ends. CDR3 amino acids: CSVNRASRETQYF. The CDR3 DNA reads as TGCAGCGTCAACAGGGCCTCTCGGGAGACCCAGTACTTC.